This entry lists 5 T cell receptor beta chains sequenced from one sample in a study of CD8+CD57+ T cells in acquired aplastic anemia. Genomic DNA acted as the template from which TCR beta VDJ combination and CDR3 sequence profiling were carried out. TCRdb re-analysed the reads in MiXCR, keeping a single row per CDR3 protein. The repertoire holds some 64,000 distinct CDR3 sequences, with over 45% as singletons. Material for sequencing was sorted CD4+, CD8+, or CD8+CD57+ T cells (not recorded which) from PBMCs. These receptor sequences come from a human donor in good health, serving as a control.

This clonotype occurred once. The chain employs TRBV29-1 and TRBJ2-7, with 7 nucleotides matching TRBD2. Germline V gene data show CDR1 as SQVTM and CDR2 as ANQGSEA. J gave up 3 bases and V 8 bases, and 7 bases lay outside the gene matches. CDR3 length equals 12 residues. This CDR3 reads CSLGTGGYEQYF. For the CDR3, the DNA is TGCAGCTTGGGGACGGGGGGCTACGAGCAGTACTTC.

Regarding this clonotype: One end of the junction fails to match germline, which may point to a read error. CDR3 amino acids: CSARDEGQPKEKLFF. DNA for the CDR3: TGCAGTGCTAGAGATGAGGGACAGCCTAAGGAAAAACTGTTTTTT. This sequence joins TRBV20-1 and TRBJ1-4; TRBD1 matches at 7 bases. From germline, CDR1 is DFQATT and CDR2 SNEGSKA (reference sequence). This CDR3 is 15 amino acids long.

This clonotype was counted ten times or more. This chain links TRBV4-1 with TRBJ2-6; no firm D call. V lost 3 bases and J 4 bases, leaving 16 bases between the germline ends. The CDR3 is 17 residues long. Germline V gene sequence: CDR1 MGHRA, CDR2 YSYEKL. Here the CDR3 reads CASSHGKGSGGANVLTF. The CDR3 nucleotides are TGCGCCAGCAGCCATGGTAAAGGGTCAGGAGGGGCCAACGTCCTGACTTTC.

This CDR3 reads CASSPTGFDGYTF. In nucleotides, the CDR3 is TGTGCCAGCAGCCCAACAGGGTTTGACGGCTACACCTTC. The chain recombines TRBV7-2 with TRBJ1-2, with D possibly being TRBD1 (6 bases). With 5 bases removed from V and 8 bases from J, the gap between germline ends came to 15 bases. Germline-derived CDR1 and CDR2 are SGHTA and FQGNSA. The CDR3 totals 13 residues.

On this clonotype itself: Possible read error: a much larger clone is one base away. No conserved phenylalanine or tryptophan is present at the end of the CDR3, so a read error is the likely explanation. V is TRBV18 and J is TRBJ1-5, with unresolved D. CDR3 length: 13 amino acids. Germline V gives CDR1 KGHSH, CDR2 LQKENI. V lost 2 bases to trimming and J lost 5 bases, with 7 bases between them. CDR3 residues: CASSPAGHQPQHL. As DNA, the CDR3 is TGTGCCAGCTCACCAGCAGGCCATCAGCCCCAGCATCTT.